The source of this T cell receptor beta chain is a study of blood T cell repertoires in COVID-19. V lost 2 bases and J 1 base, leaving 10 bases between the germline ends. Germline values: CDR1 SGHRS, CDR2 YFSETQ. The CDR3 is made up of 15 amino acids. TCRdb's table, derived via immunoSEQ multiplex PCR, lists solely in-frame clones and lacks some. The table records 250,000 to 300,000 clones, approximately 83% of them present only once. The sequence was collected from a woman between 50 and 59 years old who had recovered from COVID-19. The sequenced sample consisted of PBMCs or T cells enriched from blood (not recorded which). The chain uses TRBV5-1 and TRBJ2-1, with D perhaps TRBD1 (5 bases). CDR3 nucleotides: TGCGCCAGCAGCTTAGTACAGGAGTCCTACAATGAGCAGTTCTTC. Its translation is CASSLVQESYNEQFF. The whole variable domain, filled in from reference TRBV5-1 and TRBJ2-1, reads KAGVTQTPRYLIKTRGQQVTLSCSPISGHRSVSWYQQTPGQGLQFLFEYFSETQRNKGNFPGRFSGRQFSNSRSEMNVSTLELGDSALYLCASSLVQESYNEQFFGPGTRLTVL.